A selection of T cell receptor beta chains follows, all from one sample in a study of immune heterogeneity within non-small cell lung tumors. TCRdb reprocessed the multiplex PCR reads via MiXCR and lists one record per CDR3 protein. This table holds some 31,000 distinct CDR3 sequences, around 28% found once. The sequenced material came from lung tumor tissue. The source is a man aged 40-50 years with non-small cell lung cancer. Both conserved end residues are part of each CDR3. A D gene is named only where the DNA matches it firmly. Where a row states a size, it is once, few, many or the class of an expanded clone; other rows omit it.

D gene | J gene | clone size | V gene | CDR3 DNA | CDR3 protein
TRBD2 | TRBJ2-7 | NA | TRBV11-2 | TGTGCCAGCATCGGACTAGCGATTGGCGAGCAGTACTTC | CASIGLAIGEQYF
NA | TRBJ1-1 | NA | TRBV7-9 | TGTGCCAGCAGCTTAGATCGAACAGGCTACACTGAAGCTTTCTTT | CASSLDRTGYTEAFF
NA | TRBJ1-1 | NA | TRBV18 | TGTACCAGCTCACCAGTTAGTTTACAGAACACTGAAGCTTTCTTT | CTSSPVSLQNTEAFF
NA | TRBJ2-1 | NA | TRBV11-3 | TGTGCCAGCAGCCTCCGGGACTCCGCCTACAATGAGCAGTTCTTC | CASSLRDSAYNEQFF
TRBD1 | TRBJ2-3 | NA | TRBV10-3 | TGTGCCATATCCGGGACAGGGACCACAGATACGCAGTATTTT | CAISGTGTTDTQYF
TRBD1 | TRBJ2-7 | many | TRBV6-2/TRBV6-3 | TGTGCCAGCAGCCAGGCGGGACAGGGGGCCTACGAGCAGTACTTC | CASSQAGQGAYEQYF
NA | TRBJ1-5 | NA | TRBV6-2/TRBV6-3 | TGTGCCAGCAACCTTAGAAGGGAAGGGCCCCAGCATTTT | CASNLRREGPQHF
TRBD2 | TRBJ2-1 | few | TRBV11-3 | TGTGCCAGCAGCTCGGCCGGGACTAGCGGGGGGTACAATGAGCAGTTCTTC | CASSSAGTSGGYNEQFF
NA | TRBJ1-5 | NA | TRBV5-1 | TGCGCCAGCAGACCCGGGACAACAAATCAGCCCCAGCATTTT | CASRPGTTNQPQHF
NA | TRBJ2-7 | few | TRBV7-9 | TGTGCCAGCAGGGAAATCGGGGCAAAGGGCGAGCAGTACTTC | CASREIGAKGEQYF
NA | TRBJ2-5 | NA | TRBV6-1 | TGTGCCAGCAGTGACCGGACGGTCCAGTACTTC | CASSDRTVQYF
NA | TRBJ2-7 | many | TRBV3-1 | TGTGCCAGCAGCCAAACTCCGGGTTCTTCCTACGAGCAGTACTTC | CASSQTPGSSYEQYF
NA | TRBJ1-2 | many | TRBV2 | TGTGCCAGCAGTGAAGCGCCTGGGGGCGGCTATGGCTACACCTTC | CASSEAPGGGYGYTF
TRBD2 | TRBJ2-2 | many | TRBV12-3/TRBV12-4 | TGTGCCAACAGACTGGGACTAGCGGAGACCGGGGAGCTGTTTTTT | CANRLGLAETGELFF
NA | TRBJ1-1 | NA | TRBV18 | TGTGCCAGCTCACCAGGGCCTGGGACTGAAGCTTTCTTT | CASSPGPGTEAFF
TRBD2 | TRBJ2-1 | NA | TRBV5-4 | TGTGCCAGCAGCTTACGCGGTCCTAGCGGAGACAATGAGCAGTTCTTC | CASSLRGPSGDNEQFF
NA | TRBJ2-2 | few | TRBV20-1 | TGCAGTGCTAGAGATAGGTGGGGCAGGGAGAACACCGGGGAGCTGTTTTTT | CSARDRWGRENTGELFF
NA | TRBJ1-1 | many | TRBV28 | TGTGCCAGCAGTTTAATGGCTTTGAAAGCTTTCTTT | CASSLMALKAFF
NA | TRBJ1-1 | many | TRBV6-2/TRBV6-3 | TGTGCCAGCAGCCGAGGGTGGCAGTCAATGAGGGGCACTGAAGCTTTCTTT | CASSRGWQSMRGTEAFF
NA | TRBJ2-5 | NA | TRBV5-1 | TGCGCCAGCAGCTTGCGAGGGACTCCTCAAGAGACCCAGTACTTC | CASSLRGTPQETQYF
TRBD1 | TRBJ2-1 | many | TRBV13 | TGTGCCAGCAGCCTCCTGAAGGACAGGCTGCGACGAGGCTACAATGAGCAGTTCTTC | CASSLLKDRLRRGYNEQFF
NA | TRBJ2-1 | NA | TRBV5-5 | TGTGCCAGCAGCTTGGTCGGGTGGTCTTCATACAATGAGCAGTTCTTC | CASSLVGWSSYNEQFF
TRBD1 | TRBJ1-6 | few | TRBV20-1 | TGCAGTGCTAGAGAAAGCCCGGACAGGGTAGTGTCACCCCTCCACTTT | CSARESPDRVVSPLHF
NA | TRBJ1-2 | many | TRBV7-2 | TGTGCCAGCAGCCCACGGGGGGGTAGCTATGGCTACACCTTC | CASSPRGGSYGYTF
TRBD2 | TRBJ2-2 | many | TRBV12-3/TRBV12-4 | TGTGCCAGCAGTTTAGGGGGGGGGTGGAACACCGGGGAGCTGTTTTTT | CASSLGGGWNTGELFF
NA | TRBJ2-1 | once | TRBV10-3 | TGTGCCATCCAGAGGGGCACCCAGCGATACAATGAGAAGTTCTTC | CAIQRGTQRYNEKFF
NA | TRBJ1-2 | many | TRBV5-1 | TGCGCCAGCAGCTTGGGTTCAGGGACTACCAACTATGGCTACACCTTC | CASSLGSGTTNYGYTF
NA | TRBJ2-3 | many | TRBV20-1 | TGCAGTGCTAGAGATTTGGCCGAGTTCCACTTGGATACGCAGTATTTT | CSARDLAEFHLDTQYF
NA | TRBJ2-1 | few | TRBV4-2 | TGTGCCAGCAGCCAAGACTATGCCCTAAACAATGAGCAGTTCTTC | CASSQDYALNNEQFF
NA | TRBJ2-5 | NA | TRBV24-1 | TGTGCCACCAGTGATTCCCGCACCAACACAGGGAAAGAGACCCAGTACTTC | CATSDSRTNTGKETQYF
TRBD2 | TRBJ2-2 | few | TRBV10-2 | TGCGCCAGCAGCACCGGGACTAGCGGGAGGGAGCACGGGGAGCTGTTTTTT | CASSTGTSGREHGELFF
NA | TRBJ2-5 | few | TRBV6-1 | TGTGCCAGCAGTGAAGTGAGATACCAAGAGACCCAGTACTTC | CASSEVRYQETQYF
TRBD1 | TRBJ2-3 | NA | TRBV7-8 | TGTGCCAGCAGCTTAGGGGACAGGGCTAGAGATACGCAGTATTTT | CASSLGDRARDTQYF
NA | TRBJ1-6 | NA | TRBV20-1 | TGCAGTGACGGCCGGGCCATCAATTCACCCCTCCACTTT | CSDGRAINSPLHF
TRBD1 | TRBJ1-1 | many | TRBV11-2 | TGTGCCAGCAGCTCAGGGACAGCCTCCGGAGCTTTCTTT | CASSSGTASGAFF
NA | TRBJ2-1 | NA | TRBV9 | TGTGCCAGCAGCGTGGGGCCCCAACCTCGCAATGAGCAGTTCTTC | CASSVGPQPRNEQFF
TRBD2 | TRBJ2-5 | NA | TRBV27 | TGTGCCAGCAGTTTATCCCGACTAGCGGAAGGAACCCAGTACTTC | CASSLSRLAEGTQYF
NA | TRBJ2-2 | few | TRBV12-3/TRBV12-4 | TGTGCCAGCAGCTTAACAGGGAACATCGGGGAGCTGTTTTTT | CASSLTGNIGELFF
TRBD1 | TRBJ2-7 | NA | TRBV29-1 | TGCCGCGCCCGGGACAGAATCTACGAGCAGTACTTC | CRARDRIYEQYF
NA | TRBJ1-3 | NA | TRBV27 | TGTGCCAGCAGTCCCCTTAAGACAGCATCTTACTCTGGAAACACCATATATTTT | CASSPLKTASYSGNTIYF
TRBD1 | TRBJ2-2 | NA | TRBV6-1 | TGTGCCAGCAGTTGGACAGGCGGGGAGCTGTTTTTT | CASSWTGGELFF
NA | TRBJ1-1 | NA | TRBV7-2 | TGTGCCAGCAGACCTGGGGCCAACACTGAAGCTTTATTT | CASRPGANTEALF
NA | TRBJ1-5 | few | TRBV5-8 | TGTGCCAGCAGCTTGAACCGCGCAGGGCCCCAGCATTTT | CASSLNRAGPQHF
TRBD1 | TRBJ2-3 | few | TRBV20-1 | TGCAGTGCTAATTCCCAGACAGGGGCAGATACGCAGTATTTT | CSANSQTGADTQYF
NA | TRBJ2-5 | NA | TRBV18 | TGTGCCAGCTCACAAACCGGGAGCTTGGGGGAGACCCAGTACTTC | CASSQTGSLGETQYF
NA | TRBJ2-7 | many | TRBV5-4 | TGTGCCAGCAGCTTGGAGGGGGGGTACGAGCAGTACTTC | CASSLEGGYEQYF
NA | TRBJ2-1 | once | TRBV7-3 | TGTGCCAGCAGCTTGCTGCCTTGCTCCTACAATGAGCAGTTCTTC | CASSLLPCSYNEQFF
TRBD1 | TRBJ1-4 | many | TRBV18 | TGTGCCAGCTCACCAAATTCAGGGGGCGAAAAACTGTTTTTT | CASSPNSGGEKLFF
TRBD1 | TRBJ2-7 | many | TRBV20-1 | TGCAGTGCTAGCACGGCGGACAGGGGGTTCGACGAGCAGTACTTC | CSASTADRGFDEQYF
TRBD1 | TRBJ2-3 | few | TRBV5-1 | TGCGCCAGCAGCTCGTACGACAGGGGGGGAACAGATACGCAGTATTTT | CASSSYDRGGTDTQYF
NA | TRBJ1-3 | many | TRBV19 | TGTGCCAGTAGTATGACAAACTCTGGAAACACCATATATTTT | CASSMTNSGNTIYF
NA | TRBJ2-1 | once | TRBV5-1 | TGCGCCAGCAGCTCTAATCTACAGGGAATTGGCAATGAGCAGTTCTTC | CASSSNLQGIGNEQFF
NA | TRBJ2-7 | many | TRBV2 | TGTGCCAGCACCGGGGCGGGTAAGCCCTACGAGCAGTACTTC | CASTGAGKPYEQYF